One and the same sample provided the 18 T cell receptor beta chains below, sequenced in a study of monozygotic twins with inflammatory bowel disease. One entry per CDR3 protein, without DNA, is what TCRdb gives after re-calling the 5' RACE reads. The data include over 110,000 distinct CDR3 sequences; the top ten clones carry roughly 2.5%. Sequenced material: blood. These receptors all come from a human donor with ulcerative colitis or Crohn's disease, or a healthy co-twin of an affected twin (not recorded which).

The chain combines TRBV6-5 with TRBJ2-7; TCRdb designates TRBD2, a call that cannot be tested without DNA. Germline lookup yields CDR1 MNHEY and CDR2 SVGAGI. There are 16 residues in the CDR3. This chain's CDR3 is CASSWTSGGFSYEQYF.

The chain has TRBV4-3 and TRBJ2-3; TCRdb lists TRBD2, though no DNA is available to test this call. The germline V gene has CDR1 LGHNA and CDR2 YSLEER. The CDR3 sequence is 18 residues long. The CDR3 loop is CASSQSSVRRGGVHTQYF.

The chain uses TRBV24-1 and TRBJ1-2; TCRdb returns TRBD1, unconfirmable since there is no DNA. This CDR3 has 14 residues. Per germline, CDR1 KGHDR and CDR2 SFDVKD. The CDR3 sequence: CATSARQGAYGYTF.

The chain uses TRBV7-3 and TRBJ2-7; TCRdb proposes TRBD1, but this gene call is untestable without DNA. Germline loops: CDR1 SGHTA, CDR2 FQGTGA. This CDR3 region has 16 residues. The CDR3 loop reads CASSLGTGASSYEQYF.

The CDR3 here is CATSDLPGSSLGEQFF. The chain is built from TRBV24-1 and TRBJ2-1; the D gene TCRdb calls, TRBD2, cannot be checked with no DNA. Germline values: CDR1 KGHDR, CDR2 SFDVKD. The CDR3 has 16 amino acids.

CDR3 residues: CAIRGGVEQYF. J is TRBJ2-7 and V is TRBV5-4; TCRdb's D gene call, TRBD1, goes unchecked for lack of DNA. CDR3 length equals 11 residues. Germline V CDR1 and CDR2: SGHNT, YYREEE (reference sequence).

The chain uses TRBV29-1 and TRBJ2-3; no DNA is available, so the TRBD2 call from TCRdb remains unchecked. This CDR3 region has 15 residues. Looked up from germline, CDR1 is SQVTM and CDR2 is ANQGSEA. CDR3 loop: CSVEEGSDHTDTQYF.

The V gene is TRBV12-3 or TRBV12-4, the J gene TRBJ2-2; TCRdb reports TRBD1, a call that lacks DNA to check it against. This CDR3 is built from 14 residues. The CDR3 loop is CASSLPTGSGELFF.

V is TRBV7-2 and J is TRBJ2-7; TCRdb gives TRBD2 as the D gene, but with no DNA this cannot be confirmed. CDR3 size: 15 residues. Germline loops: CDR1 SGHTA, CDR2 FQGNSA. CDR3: CASSHRLLSSYEQYF. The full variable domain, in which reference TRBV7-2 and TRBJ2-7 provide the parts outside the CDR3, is GAGVSQSPSNKVTEKGKDVELRCDPISGHTALYWYRQSLGQGLEFLIYFQGNSAPDKSGLPSDRFSAERTGGSVSTLTIQRTQQEDSAVYLCASSHRLLSSYEQYFGPGTRLTVT.

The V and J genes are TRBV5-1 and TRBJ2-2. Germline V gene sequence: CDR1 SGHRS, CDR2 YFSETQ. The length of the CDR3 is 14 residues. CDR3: CASSLEGNTGELFF. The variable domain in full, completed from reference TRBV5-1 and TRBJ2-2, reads KAGVTQTPRYLIKTRGQQVTLSCSPISGHRSVSWYQQTPGQGLQFLFEYFSETQRNKGNFPGRFSGRQFSNSRSEMNVSTLELGDSALYLCASSLEGNTGELFFGEGSRLTVL.

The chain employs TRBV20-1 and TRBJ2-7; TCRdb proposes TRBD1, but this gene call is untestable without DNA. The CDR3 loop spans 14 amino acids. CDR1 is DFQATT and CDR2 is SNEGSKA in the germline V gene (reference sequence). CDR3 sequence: CSANRDRGTYEQYF.

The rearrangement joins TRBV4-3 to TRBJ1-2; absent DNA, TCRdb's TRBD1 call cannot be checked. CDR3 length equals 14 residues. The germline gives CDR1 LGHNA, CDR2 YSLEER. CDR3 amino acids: CASSQVMGGYGYTF.

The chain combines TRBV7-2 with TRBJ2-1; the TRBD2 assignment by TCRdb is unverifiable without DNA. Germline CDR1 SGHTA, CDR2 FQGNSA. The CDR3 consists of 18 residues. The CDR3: CASSLSPSGGIAYNEQFF.

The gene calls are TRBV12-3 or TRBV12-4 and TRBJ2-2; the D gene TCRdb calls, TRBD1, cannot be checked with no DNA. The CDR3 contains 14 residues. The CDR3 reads CASRQTEITGELFF.

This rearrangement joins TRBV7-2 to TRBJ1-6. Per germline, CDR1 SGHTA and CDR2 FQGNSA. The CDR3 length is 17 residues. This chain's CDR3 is CASSSSPAGPGNSPLHF.

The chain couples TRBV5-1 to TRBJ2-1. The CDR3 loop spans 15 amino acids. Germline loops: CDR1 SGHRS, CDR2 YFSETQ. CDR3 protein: CASSLPTSSYNEQFF.

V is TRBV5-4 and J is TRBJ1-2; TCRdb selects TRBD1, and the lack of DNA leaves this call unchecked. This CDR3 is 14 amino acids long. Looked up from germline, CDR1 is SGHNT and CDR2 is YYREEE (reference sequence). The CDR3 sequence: CASSYYRVNYGYTF.

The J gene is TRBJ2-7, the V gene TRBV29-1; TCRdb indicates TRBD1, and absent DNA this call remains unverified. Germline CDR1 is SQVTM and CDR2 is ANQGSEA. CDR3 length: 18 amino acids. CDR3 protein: CSVAGRGAERGLSYEQYF.